The 15 T cell receptor beta chains given below trace back to one sample, sequenced in a study of blood T cell repertoires in COVID-19. Produced via immunoSEQ multiplex PCR; TCRdb's table is partial and in-frame only. The table records some 99,000 clones, about 90% of them present only once. The specimen was peripheral blood. The receptors were gathered from a human donor in a cohort sampled during active COVID-19.

This clone was seen once. The chain combines TRBV14 with TRBJ1-1; TRBD1 agrees at 9 bases. CDR3 length: 16 amino acids. Trimming took 4 bases from V and 2 from J; bases not matched to a gene: 8. The germline gives CDR1 SGHDN, CDR2 FVKESK. In DNA form, the CDR3 reads TGTGCCAGCAGCCTTGACAGGGGGATACGAAACACTGAAGCTTTCTTT. Residues: CASSLDRGIRNTEAFF.

The chain is built from TRBV7-2 and TRBJ2-3, with 8 bases aligning to TRBD2. There are 18 residues in the CDR3. J was trimmed by 5 bases and V by 0 bases; bases with no gene match: 13. CDR1 SGHTA and CDR2 FQGNSA come from the germline V gene. This CDR3 is CASSLARVWGLGRDTQYF. DNA of the CDR3: TGTGCCAGCAGCTTAGCTCGGGTGTGGGGACTAGGCCGAGATACGCAGTATTTT. The entire variable domain, with the rest obtained from reference TRBV7-2 and TRBJ2-3, is as follows: GAGVSQSPSNKVTEKGKDVELRCDPISGHTALYWYRQSLGQGLEFLIYFQGNSAPDKSGLPSDRFSAERTGGSVSTLTIQRTQQEDSAVYLCASSLARVWGLGRDTQYFGPGTRLTVL.

The CDR3 nucleotides read TGTGCCAGCAGCCTACAGGGGGAATTGAGGTATGGCTACACCTTC. It is translated as CASSLQGELRYGYTF. V gene TRBV11-3 combines with J gene TRBJ1-2; 8 bases map to TRBD1. The CDR3 has 15 residues. Losses at the gene ends were 5 bases for V and 5 bases for J; bases not matched to a gene: 10. From germline, CDR1 is SGHNT and CDR2 YENEEA. Full variable domain (missing parts from reference TRBV11-3 and TRBJ1-2): EAGVVQSPRYKIIEKKQPVAFWCNPISGHNTLYWYLQNLGQGPELLIRYENEEAVDDSQLPKDRFSAERLKGVDSTLKIQPAELGDSAVYLCASSLQGELRYGYTFGSGTRLTVV.

The gene calls are TRBV13 and TRBJ2-7; D may match TRBD1 or TRBD2 (7 bases each). CDR1 and CDR2 from the germline V gene are PRHDT and FYEKMQ (reference sequence). V was pared by 4 bases and J by 1 base, with 11 bases between. This CDR3 contains 14 residues. CDR3: CASSSGGGSYEQYF. CDR3 DNA: TGTGCCAGCAGCTCAGGGGGGGGTTCCTACGAGCAGTACTTC.

V is TRBV5-4 and J is TRBJ2-1, with TRBD2 as a possible D gene (6 bases). CDR1 is SGHNT and CDR2 is YYREEE in the germline V gene (reference sequence). The ends were cut back, 2 bases at V and 8 bases at J, with 23 bases in the middle. This CDR3 has 17 amino acids. The CDR3 reads CASSFRSRGGAMDEQFF. Here the CDR3 DNA reads TGTGCCAGCAGCTTCCGGAGTCGGGGAGGCGCTATGGATGAGCAGTTCTTC.

The chain is built from TRBV5-1 and TRBJ2-1; a weak D match, TRBD2 (5 bases). With 4 bases removed from V and 8 bases from J, the gap between germline ends came to 19 bases. The CDR3 has 15 amino acids. Per the germline V gene, CDR1 is SGHRS and CDR2 is YFSETQ. As DNA, the CDR3 is TGCGCCAGCAGCCCCCTCGGGGAGCTCGGCGATGAGCAGTTCTTC. Translating gives CASSPLGELGDEQFF.

The CDR3 here is CSASSLAGVIDTQYF. The DNA for the CDR3 is TGCAGTGCTAGTTCACTAGCGGGGGTTATCGATACGCAGTATTTT. The gene calls are TRBV20-1 and TRBJ2-3; 11 positions agree with TRBD2. The CDR3 contains 15 residues. The germline V gene encodes CDR1 DFQATT and CDR2 SNEGSKA (reference sequence). V was pared by 3 bases and J by 6 bases, with 8 bases of the junction left unmatched.

The gene calls are TRBV2 and TRBJ1-4; 9 bases map to TRBD1. Losses at the gene ends were 6 bases for V and 6 bases for J; bases not matched to a gene: 5. The CDR3 totals 14 residues. Per the germline V gene, CDR1 is SNHLY and CDR2 is FYNNEI. The CDR3 spells CASSVGQGHEKLFF. The CDR3 coding sequence is TGTGCCAGCAGCGTGGGACAGGGTCATGAAAAACTGTTTTTT.

This chain connects TRBV2 to TRBJ1-2; 8 bases are a match to TRBD1. The CDR3 sequence is 16 residues long. Per germline, CDR1 SNHLY and CDR2 FYNNEI. V was clipped by 1 base and J by 4 bases; unmatched bases: 8. The CDR3 coding sequence is TGTGCCAGCAGTGAAGGGGGAGCAGGGGGCCTCTATGGCTACACCTTC. Protein product: CASSEGGAGGLYGYTF.

This clone has only one observation. The chain recombines TRBV27 with TRBJ1-4; TRBD1 matches at 8 bases. Germline trimming cut 6 bases from V and 7 bases from J; bases unmatched to any gene: 13. Germline lookup yields CDR1 MNHEY and CDR2 SMNVEV (reference sequence). The CDR3 is 16 amino acids. The CDR3 loop is CASSRRSQGASEKLFF. The CDR3 DNA reads TGTGCCAGCAGCCGGCGGTCCCAGGGGGCCAGTGAAAAACTGTTTTTT. The full variable domain, rest sourced from reference TRBV27 and TRBJ1-4, is EAQVTQNPRYLITVTGKKLTVTCSQNMNHEYMSWYRQDPGLGLRQIYYSMNVEVTDKGDVPEGYKVSRKEKRNFPLILESPSPNQTSLYFCASSRRSQGASEKLFFGSGTQLSVL.

The chain uses TRBV7-2 and TRBJ2-3; 8 nucleotides agree with TRBD2. The CDR3 is 14 amino acids. V trimming: 3 bases; J trimming: 5 bases; junction bases outside the gene matches: 4. Germline V gene data show CDR1 as SGHTA and CDR2 as FQGNSA. CDR3 residues: CASSFGGAVDTQYF. CDR3 DNA: TGTGCCAGCAGCTTCGGGGGGGCCGTAGATACGCAGTATTTT.

The gene calls are TRBV2 and TRBJ1-4, with a possible D match to TRBD1 (5 bases). Per germline, CDR1 SNHLY and CDR2 FYNNEI. The CDR3 runs 16 residues. V gave up 8 bases and J gave up 10 bases, with 26 bases separating them. The CDR3 DNA sequence: TGTGCCAGCCACCGGGACCTGGGGGGTATCGGTGGAAAACTGTTTTTT. Protein sequence: CASHRDLGGIGGKLFF.

The chain carries TRBV5-1 and TRBJ1-4; D might be TRBD1 (6 bases). The germline V gene encodes CDR1 SGHRS and CDR2 YFSETQ. CDR3 length: 15 amino acids. V gave up 2 bases and J gave up 6 bases, with 14 bases separating them. This CDR3 reads CASSLGTLEHEKLFF. The CDR3 nucleotides are TGCGCCAGCAGCTTAGGGACACTCGAACATGAAAAACTGTTTTTT. Using reference TRBV5-1 and TRBJ1-4 for the parts outside the CDR3, the full variable domain is KAGVTQTPRYLIKTRGQQVTLSCSPISGHRSVSWYQQTPGQGLQFLFEYFSETQRNKGNFPGRFSGRQFSNSRSEMNVSTLELGDSALYLCASSLGTLEHEKLFFGSGTQLSVL.

The CDR3 bases are TGCGCCAGCAGCCAACGAACTAGCGGGGGCACAGATACGCAGTATTTT. It yields the protein CASSQRTSGGTDTQYF. V is TRBV4-1 and J is TRBJ2-3, with 10 bases matching TRBD2. CDR3 length: 16 amino acids. Germline CDR1 reads MGHRA; CDR2 reads YSYEKL. Trimming at V came to 2 bases and at J to 1 base, leaving 3 bases not matched to a gene.

This chain uses TRBV5-4 with TRBJ2-5; D call uncertain. The germline V gene encodes CDR1 SGHNT and CDR2 YYREEE (reference sequence). The length of the CDR3 is 13 residues. Trimming took 4 bases from V and 2 from J, leaving 9 bases between them. The CDR3 here is CASSQANQETQYF. The CDR3 DNA reads TGTGCCAGCAGCCAGGCGAATCAAGAGACCCAGTACTTC.